The table lists the clone carrying this T cell receptor (beta chain) with many counts. Time point reported: newly diagnosed GD, antithyroid drugs for less than 3 months. Making the TCR library involved RNA that had been extracted from PBMCs. This sample is drawn from a study of regulatory T cells in long-lasting Graves disease. The CDR3 runs to 16 residues. With V trimmed by 4 bases and J by 4 bases, 8 bases remained unmatched. From germline, CDR1 is WSHSY and CDR2 SAAADI. CDR3 regions were amplified by Arm-PCR using iRepertoire HTBI primers to build TCR beta libraries. MiXCR was run by TCRdb on the multiplex PCR reads, yielding one entry per CDR3 protein. The table records roughly 420,000 distinct CDR3 sequences, approximately 16% of them present only once. This sample also appeared in a second study, on T cells in Graves' hyperthyroidism and ophthalmopathy.

The rearrangement joins TRBV10-2 to TRBJ2-5; 11 positions match TRBD2. The input for sequencing was peripheral blood mononuclear cells (PBMCs), taken at new diagnosis, from a patient treated with antithyroid drugs. The TCR was taken from a woman younger than 35 with Graves disease. The CDR3 is CASSGFTSGRGETQYF. The CDR3 DNA sequence: TGCGCCAGCAGTGGATTTACTAGCGGGAGAGGAGAGACCCAGTACTTC.